A selection of T cell receptor beta chains follows, all from one sample in a study of OX40 agonist ivuxolimab in advanced cancers. The assay was immunoSEQ multiplex PCR, and TCRdb's table has in-frame clones only and misses some. The repertoire holds roughly 69,000 clones, with about nine tenths as singletons. The source was CD4+ or CD8+ T cells sorted from blood, collected in a trial of the OX40 agonist ivuxolimab. These receptors came from an adult with an advanced solid tumor such as melanoma, head and neck, liver or kidney cancer. The CDR3 runs from the conserved cysteine through the conserved F or W. D genes are given only for firm matches. Not every row has a clone size; where given, it reads once, few, many or a size class.

.	.	TRBV5-4	TRBJ2-7	CASSSSYEQYF	TGTGCCAGCAGCTCGAGCTACGAGCAGTACTTC
.	.	TRBV7-9	TRBJ2-1	CASSTQGRPYNEQFF	TGTGCCAGCAGCACCCAGGGTAGGCCCTACAATGAGCAGTTCTTC
.	.	TRBV21-1	TRBJ2-1	CASSQTSGSNEQFF	TGTGCCAGCAGCCAGACTAGCGGGAGTAATGAGCAGTTCTTC
.	.	TRBV27	TRBJ2-1	CASSGGWNEQFF	TGTGCCAGCAGTGGGGGGTGGAATGAGCAGTTCTTC
TRBD1	.	TRBV19	TRBJ1-5	CASTPTGTFEPQHF	TGTGCCAGTACCCCGACAGGGACCTTTGAGCCCCAGCATTTT
.	.	TRBV4-1	TRBJ2-5	CASSQGNGGLYQETQYF	TGCGCCAGCAGCCAAGGGAACGGGGGGCTGTACCAAGAGACCCAGTACTTC
TRBD1	.	TRBV27	TRBJ2-7	CATSDRGLSYEQYF	TGTGCCACCTCGGACAGGGGACTCTCCTACGAGCAGTACTTC
.	.	TRBV27	TRBJ2-3	CASSLIGLGSTDTQYF	TGTGCCAGCAGTTTAATAGGGCTAGGAAGCACAGATACGCAGTATTTT
TRBD1	once	TRBV27	TRBJ1-1	CASSATGVGNTEAFF	TGTGCCAGCAGTGCGACAGGGGTGGGGAACACTGAAGCTTTCTTT
.	few	TRBV9	TRBJ2-7	CASSVEARPNEQYF	TGTGCCAGCAGCGTAGAGGCCAGGCCTAACGAGCAGTACTTC
TRBD1	once	TRBV10-2	TRBJ1-3	CASNAGRGLGNTIYF	TGCGCCTCCAACGCGGGCAGGGGGCTTGGAAACACCATATATTTT
.	.	TRBV19	TRBJ2-1	CASSIRLTGSYNEQFF	TGTGCCAGTAGTATCCGGTTAACGGGCTCCTACAATGAGCAGTTCTTC
TRBD1	once	TRBV7-8	TRBJ2-7	CASSFGTAVTREQYF	TGTGCCAGCAGCTTCGGGACAGCTGTTACGAGGGAGCAGTACTTC
.	.	TRBV27	TRBJ1-1	CASSLNPALAEAFF	TGTGCCAGCAGTTTGAATCCAGCCTTGGCTGAAGCTTTCTTT
TRBD1	.	TRBV15	TRBJ1-2	CATSSLTGVEGYTF	TGTGCCACCAGCAGTCTGACAGGGGTCGAAGGCTACACCTTC
.	.	TRBV20-1	TRBJ2-7	CSALNVEQYF	TGCAGTGCTTTAAACGTAGAGCAGTACTTC
.	.	TRBV28	TRBJ2-3	CASSALRVADTQYF	TGTGCCAGCAGCGCGTTGAGGGTGGCAGATACGCAGTATTTT
.	.	TRBV9	TRBJ2-6	CASSGSYSGANVLTF	TGTGCCAGCAGCGGGTCCTACTCTGGGGCCAACGTCCTGACTTTC
TRBD1	.	TRBV4-3	TRBJ2-7	CASSQRLDRDEQYF	TGCGCCAGCAGCCAAAGACTCGACAGGGACGAGCAGTACTTC
.	.	TRBV29-1	TRBJ2-7	CSVEWAGGAWEQYF	TGCAGCGTTGAATGGGCAGGGGGGGCGTGGGAGCAGTACTTC
TRBD1	.	TRBV19	TRBJ2-7	CASSTSTGGGEQYF	TGTGCCAGTAGTACTTCGACAGGGGGAGGCGAGCAGTACTTC
TRBD2	.	TRBV4-1	TRBJ2-1	CASSPGTSKGDEQFF	TGCGCCAGCAGTCCCGGGACTAGTAAGGGTGATGAGCAGTTCTTC
TRBD2	.	TRBV10-3	TRBJ2-1	CAISESQTSGADNEQFF	TGTGCCATCAGTGAGTCCCAGACTAGCGGGGCTGACAATGAGCAGTTCTTC
.	.	TRBV7-6	TRBJ2-5	CASSLEEVALDGTQYF	TGTGCCAGCAGCTTAGAGGAGGTCGCCCTCGATGGGACCCAGTACTTC
.	.	TRBV7-3	TRBJ2-2	CASSPKPIAVNTGELFF	TGTGCCAGCAGCCCCAAACCCATAGCGGTGAACACCGGGGAGCTGTTTTTT
.	.	TRBV5-1	TRBJ1-1	CASSLSNQGMNTEAFF	TGCGCCAGCAGCCTATCTAATCAGGGGATGAACACTGAAGCTTTCTTT
.	.	TRBV27	TRBJ2-6	CASSFGRAASSIPGANVLTF	TGTGCCAGCAGTTTCGGTAGGGCAGCCTCCAGCATCCCTGGGGCCAACGTCCTGACTTTC
.	once	TRBV7-9	TRBJ2-1	CASSDPLGRMRDEQFF	TGTGCCAGCAGCGACCCTCTGGGGCGGATGAGGGATGAGCAGTTCTTC
.	.	TRBV9	TRBJ1-3	CASILVPPQDIHNTIYF	TGTGCCAGCATCCTAGTACCCCCTCAGGACATTCATAACACCATATATTTT
.	.	TRBV9	TRBJ2-1	CASSVDGNEQFF	TGTGCCAGCAGCGTAGACGGGAATGAGCAGTTCTTC
.	.	TRBV12-2	TRBJ1-6	CASRQQGLESPLHF	TGTGCAAGTCGACAACAGGGTCTTGAATCACCCCTCCACTTT
.	.	TRBV27	TRBJ2-7	CASGGREWTYEQYF	TGTGCCAGCGGGGGACGGGAATGGACCTACGAGCAGTACTTC
.	once	TRBV4-3	TRBJ2-1	CASSQGTGVYNEQFF	TGCGCCAGCAGCCAAGGAACCGGCGTCTACAATGAGCAGTTCTTC